This T cell receptor beta chain was captured by sequencing in a study of T cells in Graves' hyperthyroidism and ophthalmopathy. Study outcomes and limitations: Researchers found most expanded thyroid clonotypes above 0.001 in blood as well. Through a model of 13 V-J features, ophthalmopathy was separated from stable hyperthyroidism.

On this clonotype: What it recognizes is unknown.

Trimming stripped 4 bases from V and 2 bases from J, with 21 bases between. The CDR3 has 17 amino acids. Amplified TCR beta CDR3 regions derived from RNA transcripts. The HTBI primer set was used in a first-round RT-PCR of the TCR CDR3. TCRdb independently ran MiXCR on the multiplex PCR reads; one entry per CDR3 protein. Of 530,000 or so distinct CDR3 sequences in the sample, 35% to 55% were seen once. Sequenced sample: peripheral blood or thyroid tissue (not recorded which). The receptor was derived from a woman between 18 and 30 years old with Graves' hyperthyroidism. The V call is TRBV12-3 or TRBV12-4, the J call TRBJ2-7; the D call may be TRBD1 or TRBD2 (5 bases each). Here the CDR3 reads CASSWDLFSRHPYEQYF. DNA for the CDR3: TGTGCCAGCAGTTGGGACCTCTTTAGCCGTCACCCCTACGAGCAGTACTTC.